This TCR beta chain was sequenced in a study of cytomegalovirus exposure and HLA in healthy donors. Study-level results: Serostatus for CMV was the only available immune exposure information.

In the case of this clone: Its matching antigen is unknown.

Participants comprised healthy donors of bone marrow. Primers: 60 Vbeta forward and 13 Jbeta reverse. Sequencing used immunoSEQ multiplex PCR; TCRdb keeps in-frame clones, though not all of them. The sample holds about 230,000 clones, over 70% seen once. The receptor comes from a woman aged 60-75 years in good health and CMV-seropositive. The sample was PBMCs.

The CDR3 reads CATSRALGQGAGGYTF. DNA of the CDR3: TGTGCCACCAGCAGAGCCTTGGGACAGGGGGCGGGTGGCTACACCTTC. The chain links TRBV15 to TRBJ1-2; the match to TRBD1 covers 12 bases. This CDR3 has 16 residues. CDR1 and CDR2 (germline): LNHNV, YYDKDF (reference sequence). Trimming at V came to 1 base and at J to 7 bases, leaving 7 bases not matched to a gene.